This entry describes one T cell receptor (beta chain). This specimen belongs to a study of shared clonotypes between healthy human individuals. Generated by immunoSEQ multiplex PCR, the TCRdb table keeps only in-frame clones and is missing some. Of some 240,000 clones in the sample, approximately 70% were seen once. Looked up from germline, CDR1 is SGHTA and CDR2 is FQGNSA. This CDR3 has 16 residues. Trimming at V came to 9 bases and at J to 0 bases, leaving 9 bases not matched to a gene. The origin of this receptor is a man aged 30 to 39 in good health. The genes are TRBV7-2 and TRBJ2-1; TRBD2 agrees at 9 bases. The sequenced sample was memory CD4+ T cells sorted from blood. The subset was: CD45RA-negative fraction. The CDR3 region is CASIGTSQFSYNEQFF. DNA for the CDR3: TGTGCCAGTATAGGGACTAGCCAATTCTCCTACAATGAGCAGTTCTTC.